These 13 T cell receptor beta chains share one sample of origin, sequenced in a study of shared clonotypes between healthy human individuals. Sequencing used immunoSEQ multiplex PCR; TCRdb keeps in-frame clones, though not all of them. The table has more than 550,000 clones, about 92% seen once. Sequenced input: memory CD8+ T cells from PBMCs. The subset denotes: CD45RO+ cells pooled with CCR7-negative TemRA cells. All receptors come from a man aged 18 to 35 in good health. Some clones in this sample may be carry-over from other donors' samples.

This sequence joins TRBV2 and TRBJ2-7; 10 bases match TRBD2. CDR3 length equals 15 residues. V lost 6 bases, J lost 1 base, and 6 bases stayed unmatched. Germline V CDR1 and CDR2: SNHLY, FYNNEI. The CDR3 sequence: CASSDGLADSYEQYF. CDR3 DNA sequence: TGTGCCAGCAGCGACGGACTAGCGGATTCCTACGAGCAGTACTTC. Drawing the rest from reference TRBV2 and TRBJ2-7, the complete variable domain is EPEVTQTPSHQVTQMGQEVILRCVPISNHLYFYWYRQILGQKVEFLVSFYNNEISEKSEIFDDQFSVERPDGSNFTLKIRSTKLEDSAMYFCASSDGLADSYEQYFGPGTRLTVT.

The chain joins TRBV5-5 to TRBJ1-1, with 7 nucleotides matching TRBD1. V trimming: 4 bases; J trimming: 4 bases; junction bases outside the gene matches: 10. The germline CDR1 and CDR2 sequences are SGHKS and YYEKEE (reference sequence). This CDR3 is 15 amino acids long. CDR3 in DNA: TGTGCCAGCAGCCTCTATACAGGGGAGGGCACTGAAGCTTTCTTT. It encodes CASSLYTGEGTEAFF.

The chain recombines TRBV9 with TRBJ2-7; D may be TRBD1 (6 bases). Trimming shortened V by 3 bases and J by 5 bases, and 15 bases separated the two germline ends. Germline CDR1 and CDR2: SGDLS and YYNGEE. This CDR3 spans 14 amino acids. Here the CDR3 reads CASSEQGRGDEQYF. CDR3 nucleotides: TGTGCCAGCAGCGAACAGGGACGGGGAGACGAGCAGTACTTC. The full variable domain, rest sourced from reference TRBV9 and TRBJ2-7, is DSGVTQTPKHLITATGQRVTLRCSPRSGDLSVYWYQQSLDQGLQFLIQYYNGEERAKGNILERFSAQQFPDLHSELNLSSLELGDSALYFCASSEQGRGDEQYFGPGTRLTVT.

CDR3 nucleotide sequence: TGTGCCAGCAGTTTCCATCAGCCGGGACAGGGAATCTATGGCTACACCTTC. Translated, it gives CASSFHQPGQGIYGYTF. The chain carries TRBV28 and TRBJ1-2, with 9 bases fitting TRBD1. Trimming at V came to 3 bases and at J to 4 bases, leaving 12 bases not matched to a gene. Germline assignment: CDR1 MDHEN and CDR2 SYDVKM. This CDR3 contains 17 residues.

The CDR3 sequence is CASSGRAGSYEQYF. The CDR3 DNA follows: TGTGCCAGCAGTGGGCGGGCCGGCTCCTACGAGCAGTACTTC. The chain employs TRBV25-1 and TRBJ2-7; TRBD2 is a possible D gene (5 bases). The CDR3 length is 14 residues. Germline CDR1 reads MGHDK; CDR2 reads SYGVNS. Trimming stripped 4 bases from V and 0 bases from J, with 10 bases between.

J is TRBJ2-3 and V is TRBV4-2; 8 bases align to TRBD1. CDR1 and CDR2 (germline): LGHNA, YNFKEQ. This CDR3 spans 15 amino acids. J gave up 5 bases and V 0 bases, and 4 bases lay outside the gene matches. Written as DNA, the CDR3 is TGTGCCAGCAGCCAAGATTCAGGGGGCCTAGATACGCAGTATTTT. Residues: CASSQDSGGLDTQYF.

The chain joins TRBV4-3 to TRBJ2-3, with D possibly TRBD1 on 6 matching bases. Looked up from germline, CDR1 is LGHNA and CDR2 is YSLEER. CDR3 length equals 15 residues. The germline V and J ends were trimmed by 4 bases and 2 bases, with 13 bases remaining between them. CDR3 loop: CASSLSEGVTDTQYF. DNA of the CDR3: TGCGCCAGCAGCCTCAGCGAGGGGGTCACAGATACGCAGTATTTT.

This clone was observed once. V gene TRBV7-2 combines with J gene TRBJ2-7; TRBD2 agrees at 16 bases. The CDR3 is 16 amino acids. V lost 3 bases to trimming and J lost 2 bases; unmatched junction nucleotides: 1. The germline V gene has CDR1 SGHTA and CDR2 FQGNSA. CDR3 sequence reads: CASSLGTSGRAYEQYF. Here the CDR3 DNA reads TGTGCCAGCAGCTTGGGGACTAGCGGGAGGGCCTACGAGCAGTACTTC.

This chain joins TRBV19 and TRBJ2-7; possibly TRBD1 for D (5 bases). The CDR3 has 15 residues. The V and J ends lost 3 bases and 5 bases respectively, with 17 bases between them. Per germline, CDR1 LNHDA and CDR2 SQIVND (reference sequence). The CDR3 spells CASSMAQGYFHEQYF. In DNA, the CDR3 is TGTGCCAGTAGTATGGCCCAGGGTTACTTCCACGAGCAGTACTTC.

The V call is TRBV9, the J call TRBJ2-2, with D possibly TRBD2 on 5 matching bases. The CDR3 contains 15 residues. The germline CDR1 and CDR2 sequences are SGDLS and YYNGEE. The V end was cut by 3 bases, the J end by 5 bases, with 14 bases between. CDR3 in DNA: TGTGCCAGCAGCGAGACCCCGGGATATACCGGGGAGCTGTTTTTT. Encoded protein: CASSETPGYTGELFF.

This chain connects TRBV30 to TRBJ2-1; TRBD2 agrees at 7 bases. Germline CDR1 GTSNPN, CDR2 SVGIG (reference sequence). CDR3 length: 17 amino acids. V dropped 4 bases and J dropped 8; count of bases not matched to a gene: 20. The CDR3 region is CAWIRRRERAGIDEQFF. The CDR3 DNA follows: TGTGCCTGGATTCGGCGGCGGGAGCGGGCAGGGATCGATGAGCAGTTCTTC.

The chain uses TRBV7-2 and TRBJ2-7; possible D gene TRBD1, 6 bases. The CDR3 consists of 15 residues. Trimming took off 5 bases at V and 4 bases at J, with 18 bases between the two ends. Germline V gene sequence: CDR1 SGHTA, CDR2 FQGNSA. CDR3 protein: CASSLNREHPYEQYF. In nucleotides, the CDR3 is TGTGCCAGCAGCCTCAACAGGGAACACCCTTACGAGCAGTACTTC. Complete variable domain (other parts from reference TRBV7-2 and TRBJ2-7): GAGVSQSPSNKVTEKGKDVELRCDPISGHTALYWYRQSLGQGLEFLIYFQGNSAPDKSGLPSDRFSAERTGGSVSTLTIQRTQQEDSAVYLCASSLNREHPYEQYFGPGTRLTVT.

This clone was picked up a small number of times. The rearrangement joins TRBV7-8 to TRBJ1-1; D is unclear. CDR3 size: 15 residues. Germline lookup yields CDR1 SGHVS and CDR2 FQNEAQ. The V end lost 0 bases, the J end lost 1 base, and 9 bases lay between the germline ends. The CDR3 DNA follows: TGTGCCAGCAGCTTAGCTGTCACGGGGAACACTGAAGCTTTCTTT. Protein product: CASSLAVTGNTEAFF.